This passage covers 14 T cell receptor beta chains from one sample sequenced in a study of T cell responses to AZD1222 COVID-19 vaccine. Produced via immunoSEQ multiplex PCR; TCRdb's table is partial and in-frame only. The table shows roughly 100,000 clones, with around 91% occurring only once. Source: peripheral blood, taken on day 0 of AZD1222 vaccination. The receptor set was obtained from an adult in good health.

The chain is built from TRBV19 and TRBJ2-7; D is perhaps TRBD1 (5 bases). This CDR3 region has 14 residues. V lost 3 bases and J lost 4, with 13 bases in between. The germline gives CDR1 LNHDA, CDR2 SQIVND (reference sequence). The CDR3 loop is CASSIQGLGYEQYF. For the CDR3, the DNA is TGTGCCAGTAGTATCCAGGGATTGGGATACGAGCAGTACTTC.

V and J are TRBV6-5 and TRBJ1-5, with D perhaps TRBD1 (5 bases). Germline loops: CDR1 MNHEY, CDR2 SVGAGI. The length of the CDR3 is 15 residues. The V end was cut by 0 bases, the J end by 7 bases, with 13 bases between. CDR3 loop: CASSYSSGVRQPQHF. CDR3 DNA: TGTGCCAGCAGTTACTCGTCGGGGGTGAGACAGCCCCAGCATTTT.

J is TRBJ1-6 and V is TRBV6-4; D gene ambiguous. CDR3 length equals 15 residues. From germline, CDR1 is MRHNA and CDR2 SNTAGT. V lost 4 bases and J 10 bases, leaving 17 bases between the germline ends. CDR3 amino acids: CASSVPPGGGSPLHF. CDR3 sequence (DNA): TGTGCCAGCAGTGTACCCCCGGGAGGAGGCTCACCCCTCCACTTT.

V gene TRBV29-1 combines with J gene TRBJ1-2; TRBD1 matches 7 bases. The CDR3 is 13 residues long. Germline V gives CDR1 SQVTM, CDR2 ANQGSEA. V lost 6 bases to trimming and J lost 2 bases; unmatched junction nucleotides: 6. The CDR3 loop is CSVPDRTNYGYTF. CDR3 DNA: TGCAGCGTCCCGGACAGGACGAACTATGGCTACACCTTC.

The chain carries TRBV6-5 and TRBJ1-4, with TRBD1 matching over 9 bases. Trimming removed 5 bases from V and 8 bases from J; junction bases left unmatched: 6. The CDR3 has 14 residues. Germline V lookup: CDR1 MNHEY, CDR2 SVGAGI. The CDR3 coding sequence is TGTGCCAGCAGTCCGGGACAGGGCCACGAAAAACTGTTTTTT. This translates into CASSPGQGHEKLFF.

A word on this clone: Lacking the conserved final phenylalanine or tryptophan, this CDR3 likely reflects a read error. The limits of the CDR3 on the DNA are not certain, so only TCRdb's listed CDR3 is given. The rearrangement links TRBV12-1 to TRBJ1-6. TRBV12-1 is shown as a pseudogene. A total of 16 residues make up the CDR3, ends included. The CDR3 region is CASSFARGRLNSPLHL.

CDR3 amino acids: CASSRQYYEQFF. In DNA form, the CDR3 reads TGTGCCAGCAGCCGACAATATTATGAGCAGTTCTTC. The J gene is TRBJ2-1, the V gene TRBV5-6; D remains unclear. The ends were cut back, 4 bases at V and 8 bases at J, with 10 bases in the middle. Per germline, CDR1 SGHDT and CDR2 YYEEEE. This CDR3 spans 12 amino acids. Filled out from reference TRBV5-6 and TRBJ2-1, the complete variable domain reads DAGVTQSPTHLIKTRGQQVTLRCSPKSGHDTVSWYQQALGQGPQFIFQYYEEEERQRGNFPDRFSGHQFPNYSSELNVNALLLGDSALYLCASSRQYYEQFFGPGTRLTVL.

This chain uses TRBV5-1 with TRBJ1-3; no clear D. The CDR3 is made up of 20 amino acids. The germline V gene has CDR1 SGHRS and CDR2 YFSETQ. Trimming took 4 bases from V and 0 from J, leaving 26 bases between them. Written as DNA, the CDR3 is TGCGCCAGCAGCATTGCGGATGGCTCTACCTTAAAACCCTCTGGAAACACCATATATTTT. Residues: CASSIADGSTLKPSGNTIYF.

The V and J genes are TRBV4-2 and TRBJ1-1, with D maybe TRBD1 (5 bases). The ends were cut back, 0 bases at V and 3 bases at J, with 11 bases in the middle. This CDR3 region has 15 residues. Germline values: CDR1 LGHNA, CDR2 YNFKEQ. Here the CDR3 DNA reads TGTGCCAGCAGCCAAGATTCGGGGGGATACACTGAAGCTTTCTTT. Amino acids: CASSQDSGGYTEAFF.

This clone occurred a few times. V and J are TRBV10-3 and TRBJ1-5; 10 bases line up with TRBD1. The V segment lost 2 bases and the J segment 5 bases; nucleotides outside the gene matches: 9. This CDR3 is built from 17 residues. Germline CDR1 is ENHRY and CDR2 is SYGVKD. Here the CDR3 DNA reads TGTGCCATCAGTGAGAACATAGACAGGGGGCAATATCAGCCCCAGCATTTT. Protein sequence: CAISENIDRGQYQPQHF.

This clone has a handful of counts. This chain connects TRBV18 to TRBJ1-1; D not certain. V gave up 5 bases and J gave up 0 bases, with 16 bases separating them. CDR3 length: 16 amino acids. The germline V gene has CDR1 KGHSH and CDR2 LQKENI. CDR3 region: CASSNSVGVVNTEAFF. The DNA for the CDR3 is TGTGCCAGCTCAAATTCGGTTGGTGTCGTGAACACTGAAGCTTTCTTT.

CDR3 protein: CASSETDGEGANYGYTF. CDR3 bases: TGTGCCAGCAGTGAGACAGACGGAGAAGGGGCTAACTATGGCTACACCTTC. The rearrangement links TRBV2 to TRBJ1-2; a weak D match, TRBD1 (5 bases). The V and J ends lost 3 bases and 0 bases respectively, with 17 bases between them. This CDR3 region has 17 residues. In germline, CDR1 is SNHLY, CDR2 FYNNEI. Based on the CDR3 plus reference TRBV2 and TRBJ1-2, the full variable domain is EPEVTQTPSHQVTQMGQEVILRCVPISNHLYFYWYRQILGQKVEFLVSFYNNEISEKSEIFDDQFSVERPDGSNFTLKIRSTKLEDSAMYFCASSETDGEGANYGYTFGSGTRLTVV.

This clone was seen only a few times. The chain recombines TRBV19 with TRBJ2-2, with D unclear. This CDR3 contains 16 residues. The V gene's germline CDR1 is LNHDA and CDR2 SQIVND (reference sequence). V gave up 2 bases and J gave up 3 bases, with 13 bases separating them. The CDR3 DNA reads as TGTGCCAGTAGTATACGGCCGGCAGGCCACACCGGGGAGCTGTTTTTT. Its translation: CASSIRPAGHTGELFF.

This clone was observed a single time. CDR3 residues: CASSQNTEAFF. The DNA of the CDR3 is TGTGCCAGCAGCCAGAACACTGAAGCTTTCTTT. This chain uses TRBV25-1 with TRBJ1-1; no definite D call. Trimming cost V 6 bases and J 1 base, with 3 bases left between them. Germline-derived CDR1 and CDR2 are MGHDK and SYGVNS. CDR3 length equals 11 residues.